This is a list of T cell receptor beta chains from one sample in a study of blood T cell repertoires in COVID-19. The data were produced by immunoSEQ multiplex PCR, yet TCRdb's version contains in-frame clones alone and is incomplete. Here the sample spans approximately 210,000 clones, about 85% being singletons. The material sequenced was peripheral blood. The source of these receptors is a man in his forties or fifties with acute or convalescent COVID-19. Both conserved end residues are part of each CDR3. D genes are given only for firm matches. A clone size is listed for some rows: how often the clone was seen (once, few, many), or a class if it is expanded.

TGTGCCAGCAGCTTTGAGGAGCTTTCCTCCTACAATGAGCAGTTCTTC CASSFEELSSYNEQFF 16 TRBV13 . TRBJ2-1 .
TGTGCCAGCAGTTTAGCCGCCGTCCGGAGCGTAAACATTCAGTACTTC CASSLAAVRSVNIQYF 16 TRBV28 . TRBJ2-4 .
TGTGCCAGCAGCTTAGTAGGCCCCGGGGCTGAAGCTTTCTTT CASSLVGPGAEAFF 14 TRBV7-2 . TRBJ1-1 .
TGTGCCAGCACTATCAGCGGGAGCGATGAGCAGTTCTTC CASTISGSDEQFF 13 TRBV6-5 TRBD2 TRBJ2-1 .
TGTGCCAGCAGTTTCACTAGCGGGGGGACCGGGGAGCTGTTTTTT CASSFTSGGTGELFF 15 TRBV27 TRBD2 TRBJ2-2 .
TGCAGCGTTCGTCAACAGGGGTTCGATCAGCCCCAGCATTTT CSVRQQGFDQPQHF 14 TRBV29-1 TRBD1 TRBJ1-5 .
TGTGCCAGCAGTTACCCCAACTATAGCAATCAGCCCCAGCATTTT CASSYPNYSNQPQHF 15 TRBV6-2/TRBV6-3 . TRBJ1-5 .
TGCGCCAGCAGGCCCGGACTAGCGGGAGGAAGGGACTACAATGAGCAGTTCTTC CASRPGLAGGRDYNEQFF 18 TRBV5-1 TRBD2 TRBJ2-1 .
TGTGCCAGCAGTTATTCGCAGGACAGGCCCCAGCATTTT CASSYSQDRPQHF 13 TRBV6-5 . TRBJ1-5 .
TGTGCCAGCAGTTTCCGGGACAGGGGGATTGGGAATTCACCCCTCCACTTT CASSFRDRGIGNSPLHF 17 TRBV27 TRBD1 TRBJ1-6 few
TGCGCCAGCAGCTTGGTGGCAGGGTACCGTAATTCACCCCTCCACTTT CASSLVAGYRNSPLHF 16 TRBV5-1 . TRBJ1-6 .
TGTGCCAGCAGCTTAGGACCTAGCGGGGCTTCCTACGAGCAGTACTTC CASSLGPSGASYEQYF 16 TRBV7-2 TRBD2 TRBJ2-7 .
TGTGCCAGTAGTATAGGTCGGCAGGGGAGCTATGGCTACACCTTC CASSIGRQGSYGYTF 15 TRBV19 . TRBJ1-2 .
TGTGCCAGCAGTCCCCGGACAGGGGACGGCAATCAGCCCCAGCATTTT CASSPRTGDGNQPQHF 16 TRBV28 TRBD1 TRBJ1-5 .
TGTGCCAGCAGTGAAGTTACGGGACGGGGGTATGGCTACACCTTC CASSEVTGRGYGYTF 15 TRBV6-1 . TRBJ1-2 .
TGTGCCAGTAGTATCCCAGGGGCCATCTATGGCTACACCTTC CASSIPGAIYGYTF 14 TRBV19 . TRBJ1-2 .
TGTGCCAGTAGTATTACGGGGGTTTCTAATGAAAAACTGTTTTTT CASSITGVSNEKLFF 15 TRBV19 . TRBJ1-4 once
TGTGCCAGCAGGACCGTGAAGCAGGGAAAGGTCAAGCAGTACTTC CASRTVKQGKVKQYF 15 TRBV6-5 . TRBJ2-7 .
TGTGCCAGCAGTTTAGCCGGGACTAGCGCAACCTACGAGCAGTACTTC CASSLAGTSATYEQYF 16 TRBV27 TRBD2 TRBJ2-7 .
TGTGCCAGCAGCCCAACCTTCCGGGGGGAGGGAGGCTACACCTTC CASSPTFRGEGGYTF 15 TRBV14 . TRBJ1-2 .
TGTGCCAGCAGTTTACCCAGTTACAATCAGCCCCAGCATTTT CASSLPSYNQPQHF 14 TRBV28 . TRBJ1-5 once
TGTGCCAGCAGCCAAGTTCGCAGGTCGGCTGGGGCCAACGTCCTGACTTTC CASSQVRRSAGANVLTF 17 TRBV3-1/TRBV3-2 . TRBJ2-6 .
TGTGCCAGCAGCCGTCTAGCGGATAGCACAGATACGCAGTATTTT CASSRLADSTDTQYF 15 TRBV7-2 TRBD2 TRBJ2-3 .
TGTGCCAGCAGCAGCGGACAGCCAGCCTACAATGAGCAGTTCTTC CASSSGQPAYNEQFF 15 TRBV21-1 . TRBJ2-1 .
TGTGCCAGCAGTTACTCCCTAGCGGGGGGTACAAACGAGCAGTACTTC CASSYSLAGGTNEQYF 16 TRBV6-5 TRBD2 TRBJ2-7 .
TGTGCCAGCAGGGGTAGCGGGGCGCTGCAAGAGACCCAGTACTTC CASRGSGALQETQYF 15 TRBV6-6 TRBD2 TRBJ2-5 .
TGTGCCAGCACCGGGACAGGAACCATCTACGAGCAGTACTTC CASTGTGTIYEQYF 14 TRBV28 TRBD1 TRBJ2-7 .
TGTGCCAGCAGTTCCCTTACGATGCGGGAGGGGTACGAGCAGTACTTC CASSSLTMREGYEQYF 16 TRBV28 TRBD2 TRBJ2-7 .